These 30 T cell receptor beta chains share one sample of origin, sequenced in a study of blood T cells in healthy people across ages. Using a J-beta primer mix together with a sample-barcoded 5' primer, a second PCR was run for roughly 6 to 11 cycles. MiXCR, run by TCRdb on the 5' RACE reads, gives a single entry per CDR3 protein. The sample has around 1,800,000 distinct CDR3 sequences, approximately 39% seen once; the top ten hold about 23%. Sequencing was done on a sample of blood. The receptors come from a human donor in good health.

Concerning this clonotype itself: A junction end diverges from the germline sequence, so it may reflect a read error. This chain connects TRBV20-1 to TRBJ1-6; no definite D call. The CDR3 consists of 14 residues. CDR1 DFQATT and CDR2 SNEGSKA come from the germline V gene (reference sequence). As DNA, the CDR3 is TGCAGTGCTCCTCACGCCGTGGGGAATTCACCCCCCCACTTT. Its translation is CSAPHAVGNSPPHF.

Written as DNA, the CDR3 is TGTGCCAGCAACAGTAAAACGAACTACGAGCAGTACTTC. Translation gives CASNSKTNYEQYF. The rearrangement links TRBV6-6 to TRBJ2-4; the D is unclear. The J call may be in error: the DNA end matches TRBJ2-7 better. The CDR3 length is 13 residues. CDR1 and CDR2 (germline): MNHNY, SVGAGI (reference sequence).

The J gene is TRBJ1-6, the V gene TRBV3-1; 7 bases align to TRBD1. The V gene's germline CDR1 is LGHDT and CDR2 YNNKEL (reference sequence). The V and J ends lost 6 bases and 0 bases, in that order; junction bases with no gene match: 2. CDR3 size: 15 residues. This chain's CDR3 is CASRPGGSYNSPLHF. The CDR3 DNA reads as TGTGCCAGCAGGCCAGGGGGCTCCTATAATTCACCCCTCCACTTT.

The V and J genes are TRBV6-1 and TRBJ1-4; D unclear. CDR3 length equals 14 residues. Germline CDR1 is MNHNS and CDR2 is SASEGT. V lost 7 bases, J lost 8 bases, and 17 bases lay in between. This CDR3 is CASTEGGIREKLFF. The CDR3 region has the DNA TGTGCCAGCACCGAGGGAGGGATCAGGGAAAAACTGTTTTTT.

This chain connects TRBV7-2 to TRBJ1-1; D not certain. Germline-derived CDR1 and CDR2 are SGHTA and FQGNSA. The length of the CDR3 is 12 residues. Between the trimmed V and J ends, which lost 7 bases and 8 bases, there was a span of 14 bases. The CDR3 coding sequence is TGTGCCAGCAACATGCAAGGGCGCGAAGCTTTCTTT. It encodes CASNMQGREAFF.

The V and J genes are TRBV6-2 or TRBV6-3 and TRBJ2-7; 8 bases are a match to TRBD2. CDR1 is MNHEY, CDR2 SVGEGT, per germline. Germline trimming cut 7 bases from V and 1 base from J; bases unmatched to any gene: 6. The CDR3 loop spans 14 amino acids. In DNA, the CDR3 is TGTGCCAGCACTCCCCTAGCGGGTTCCTACGAGCAGTACTTC. As protein: CASTPLAGSYEQYF.

V usage is TRBV7-3 and J usage is TRBJ2-2; D is possibly TRBD1 or TRBD2 (5 bases each). This CDR3 is 18 amino acids long. The V gene's germline CDR1 is SGHTA and CDR2 FQGTGA. Trimming stripped 1 base from V and 1 base from J, with 16 bases between. The DNA of the CDR3 is TGTGCCAGCAGCTTAATGGCAACCGGGACGGAGAACACCGGGGAGCTGTTTTTT. Translating gives CASSLMATGTENTGELFF. The full variable domain, rest sourced from reference TRBV7-3 and TRBJ2-2, is GAGVSQTPSNKVTEKGKYVELRCDPISGHTALYWYRQSLGQGPEFLIYFQGTGAADDSGLPNDRFFAVRPEGSVSTLKIQRTERGDSAVYLCASSLMATGTENTGELFFGEGSRLTVL.

The genes are TRBV4-1 and TRBJ2-7; no reliable D call. The J call is doubtful: the DNA matches TRBJ2-5 better. Germline loops: CDR1 MGHRA, CDR2 YSYEKL. The CDR3 runs 15 residues. The CDR3 protein is CASSQDLDPMETQYF. The CDR3 DNA reads as TGCGCCAGCAGCCAAGACCTAGATCCAATGGAGACCCAGTACTTC.

The chain employs TRBV12-3 or TRBV12-4 and TRBJ1-4; 7 bases align to TRBD1. The CDR3 extends over 15 amino acids. Trimming cost V 5 bases and J 7 bases; bases outside gene matches: 10. The chain's CDR3 is CASSPPDRIGEKLFF. DNA of the CDR3: TGTGCCAGCAGTCCTCCGGACAGGATCGGTGAAAAACTGTTTTTT.

This clonotype has just a few counts. The gene calls are TRBV12-3 or TRBV12-4 and TRBJ1-1; D remains ambiguous. V shed 2 bases and J shed 0 bases, with 7 bases lying between them. The CDR3 contains 14 residues. The CDR3: CASSLMSMNTEAFF. The CDR3 coding sequence is TGTGCCAGCAGTTTAATGTCGATGAACACTGAAGCTTTCTTT.

V and J are TRBV19 and TRBJ2-3; perhaps TRBD2 as D (7 bases). This CDR3 has 17 amino acids. Germline V CDR1 and CDR2: LNHDA, SQIVND (reference sequence). V gave up 4 bases and J gave up 3 bases, with 20 bases separating them. The DNA of the CDR3 is TGTGCCAGTAGTACCTCGGGAGGTGCGGGGGCGACAGATACGCAGTATTTT. It specifies CASSTSGGAGATDTQYF.

The chain is built from TRBV7-9 and TRBJ1-2, with TRBD1 matching 8 bases. Germline V gene sequence: CDR1 SEHNR, CDR2 FQNEAQ (reference sequence). V was pared by 0 bases and J by 0 bases, with 15 bases of the junction left unmatched. This CDR3 is 20 amino acids long. The CDR3 DNA reads TGTGCCAGCAGCTTAGCCAGAGAACAGGGGGTACCCTCAACTAACTATGGCTACACCTTC. Its protein product is CASSLAREQGVPSTNYGYTF.

The chain has TRBV2 and TRBJ1-5; the D gene is possibly TRBD1 (6 bases). The V and J ends lost 1 base and 14 bases respectively, with 18 bases between them. The germline V gene has CDR1 SNHLY and CDR2 FYNNEI. This CDR3 is built from 14 residues. In DNA, the CDR3 is TGTGCCAGCAGTGAAGACCGGGACACAGCCTACGAGCATTTT. Translation gives CASSEDRDTAYEHF.

A word on this clonotype: This may come from a read error, since a much larger clone is one base off. J is TRBJ2-5 and V is TRBV5-8, with D perhaps matching TRBD1 (5 bases). Germline-derived CDR1 and CDR2 are SGHTS and YDEGEE. This CDR3 is 13 amino acids long. CDR3 amino acids: CAGSPGYQETQYF. CDR3 DNA: TGTGCCGGCAGCCCAGGGTACCAAGAGACCCAGTACTTC.

The chain recombines TRBV6-1 with TRBJ1-4; D possibly corresponds to TRBD1 (5 bases). Trimming removed 1 base at V and 9 bases at J, with 21 bases between. Germline lookup yields CDR1 MNHNS and CDR2 SASEGT. The CDR3 extends over 17 amino acids. The CDR3 spells CASSEVRIGATSKKLFF. CDR3 nucleotides: TGTGCCAGCAGTGAAGTGCGTATAGGGGCGACCTCAAAAAAACTGTTTTTT.

This clonotype was observed a handful of times. The chain joins TRBV12-3 or TRBV12-4 to TRBJ1-2, with unresolved D. This CDR3 contains 19 residues. The V end lost 5 bases, the J end lost 3 bases, and 28 bases lay between the germline ends. CDR3 protein: CASSIINDFVRTPYYGYTF. The CDR3 region has the DNA TGTGCCAGCAGTATAATCAACGACTTCGTACGCACCCCATACTATGGCTACACCTTC.

CDR3 DNA: TGTGCCAGCAGCTTATTTCGGGGAGAATTTGGCTACACCTTC. It encodes CASSLFRGEFGYTF. This chain links TRBV7-2 with TRBJ1-2, with unresolved D. Trimming cost V 2 bases and J 7 bases, with 14 bases left between them. CDR3 length: 14 amino acids. The germline gives CDR1 SGHTA, CDR2 FQGNSA. Full variable domain (outside the CDR3, taken from reference TRBV7-2 and TRBJ1-2): GAGVSQSPSNKVTEKGKDVELRCDPISGHTALYWYRQSLGQGLEFLIYFQGNSAPDKSGLPSDRFSAERTGGSVSTLTIQRTQQEDSAVYLCASSLFRGEFGYTFGSGTRLTVV.

The V and J genes are TRBV6-5 and TRBJ2-3, with D perhaps given as TRBD1 or TRBD2 (5 bases each). The CDR3 has 17 residues. Trimming left V 2 bases short and J 2 bases short, with 17 bases between. Germline loops: CDR1 MNHEY, CDR2 SVGAGI. CDR3 residues: CASSYQGTASYTDTQYF. The DNA for the CDR3 is TGTGCCAGCAGTTACCAAGGGACGGCTTCCTACACAGATACGCAGTATTTT.

This chain uses TRBV27 with TRBJ2-5; D is unresolved. The CDR3 spans 14 residues. Trimming pared 8 bases from V and 4 bases from J, leaving 17 bases between. The germline gives CDR1 MNHEY, CDR2 SMNVEV (reference sequence). CDR3 bases: TGTGCCAGCCGCCCAAATGGTATCGGAGAGACCCAGTACTTC. This translates into CASRPNGIGETQYF.

This clonotype came up once. The chain is built from TRBV9 and TRBJ1-4; D is unresolved. This CDR3 comprises 15 residues. V was shortened by 0 bases and J by 8 bases, with 14 bases between the two germline ends. Germline V gene lookup returns CDR1 SGDLS and CDR2 YYNGEE. DNA for the CDR3: TGTGCCAGCAGCGTAGACCCCCGAGGCCTGGAAAAACTGTTTTTT. Residues: CASSVDPRGLEKLFF.

This rearrangement joins TRBV20-1 to TRBJ2-6, with D hard to call. From germline, CDR1 is DFQATT and CDR2 SNEGSKA (reference sequence). The length of the CDR3 is 15 residues. V dropped 7 bases and J dropped 0 bases, with 13 bases sitting between them. CDR3 coding DNA: TGCAGTGTACAAGGAGACCTCTCTGGGGCCAACGTCCTGACTTTC. It translates to CSVQGDLSGANVLTF.

The genes are TRBV2 and TRBJ1-5, with D hard to call. Germline V lookup: CDR1 SNHLY, CDR2 FYNNEI. CDR3 length: 16 amino acids. V lost 4 bases and J lost 1, with 14 bases in between. The CDR3 is CASSVGPPGSNQPQHF. The CDR3 DNA sequence: TGTGCCAGCAGTGTGGGCCCTCCGGGGAGCAATCAGCCCCAGCATTTT.

The table lists this clonotype with a few counts. This sequence joins TRBV10-3 and TRBJ1-1; D possibly corresponds to TRBD1 (6 bases). Trimming stripped 0 bases from V and 1 base from J, with 9 bases between. CDR1 is ENHRY and CDR2 is SYGVKD in the germline V gene. The CDR3 length is 15 residues. In nucleotides, the CDR3 is TGTGCCATCAGTGAGTCTAGGGGGGCGAACACTGAAGCTTTCTTT. Translated, it gives CAISESRGANTEAFF.

A few counts support this clonotype. The chain has TRBV20-1 and TRBJ2-3; the D gene could be TRBD1 or TRBD2 (5 bases each). The germline V and J ends were trimmed by 5 bases and 1 base, with 16 bases remaining between them. In germline, CDR1 is DFQATT, CDR2 SNEGSKA (reference sequence). This CDR3 is built from 15 residues. As DNA, the CDR3 is TGCAGTGCTGTATCGGTACGGGACGGCACAGATACGCAGTATTTT. It translates to CSAVSVRDGTDTQYF.

The V gene is TRBV5-6, the J gene TRBJ2-7; D might be TRBD1 (6 bases). V was cut by 0 bases and J by 6 bases, with 13 bases left in between. The CDR3 spans 14 residues. CDR1 SGHDT and CDR2 YYEEEE come from the germline V gene. The CDR3 DNA sequence: TGTGCCAGCAGCTTGGATAGGGGGTGGCTCGAGCAGTACTTC. It specifies CASSLDRGWLEQYF.

The chain uses TRBV24-1 and TRBJ2-5, with D possibly being TRBD1 or TRBD2 (5 bases each). Germline CDR1 and CDR2: KGHDR and SFDVKD. This CDR3 comprises 18 residues. Trimming removed 1 base from V and 4 bases from J, with 21 bases in between. Here the CDR3 DNA reads TGTGCCACCAGTGATTTCCGTGACACTGATGGGGACGGAGAGACCCAGTACTTC. Amino acids: CATSDFRDTDGDGETQYF.

There are a few counts of this clonotype. DNA of the CDR3: TGCAGCGTTCAGACAGACCCGCAGTATTTT. It codes for CSVQTDPQYF. The gene calls are TRBV29-1 and TRBJ2-3; maybe TRBD1 (5 bases). The CDR3 consists of 10 residues. V was cut by 5 bases and J by 10 bases, with 10 bases left in between. From germline, CDR1 is SQVTM and CDR2 ANQGSEA.

J is TRBJ1-1 and V is TRBV5-1; TRBD1 matches at 9 bases. There are 15 residues in the CDR3. Trimming took 0 bases from V and 8 from J; bases not matched to a gene: 8. Germline assignment: CDR1 SGHRS and CDR2 YFSETQ. CDR3 protein: CASSLEGQGPSEAFF. CDR3 DNA: TGCGCCAGCAGCTTGGAGGGACAGGGACCATCCGAAGCTTTCTTT.

The V and J genes are TRBV6-5 and TRBJ2-3, with TRBD2 identical over 8 bases. V gave up 5 bases and J gave up 8 bases; unmatched junction bases: 15. The CDR3 consists of 16 residues. The V gene's germline CDR1 is MNHEY and CDR2 SVGAGI. CDR3 sequence: CASSTLVPSGGSTQYF. Here the CDR3 DNA reads TGTGCCAGCAGTACCCTGGTCCCGAGCGGGGGTAGTACGCAGTATTTT.

This clonotype was seen a few times. The chain joins TRBV20-1 to TRBJ2-7; 10 bases agree with TRBD1. The CDR3 length is 15 residues. From germline, CDR1 is DFQATT and CDR2 SNEGSKA (reference sequence). Germline trimming cut 0 bases from V and 6 bases from J; bases unmatched to any gene: 8. The CDR3 DNA is TGCAGTGCTAGAGATCTCGGGACAGGGGTTCCCGAGCAGTACTTC. Encoded protein: CSARDLGTGVPEQYF.